This T cell receptor (beta chain) comes out of a study of CD8+ T cells in alopecia areata. Across the study: Tofacitinib was given for 6 to 18 months, then stopped for 6 months.

Obtained from alopecia areata patients were lesional scalp punch biopsies along with peripheral blood. Cell sorting on a FACSAria was used to separate CD4+ and CD8+ T cells from the PBMCs. This clone showed up just a few times. The CDR3 totals 14 residues. Germline V CDR1 and CDR2: SGHRS, YFSETQ. V was shortened by 4 bases and J by 7 bases, with 18 bases between the two germline ends. Extraction and reverse transcription of RNA yielded cDNA as the sequencing template. TCRdb's table, derived via immunoSEQ multiplex PCR, lists solely in-frame clones and lacks some. The data contain some 110,000 clones, 30% to 40% of them seen just once; the ten biggest clones take up over 3%.

Input material: CD4+ T cells sorted from blood. The clonotype originates from a human donor with alopecia areata. The V gene is TRBV5-1, the J gene TRBJ2-7; a weak D match, TRBD1 (6 bases). This chain's CDR3 is CASSPGQRAGEQYF. The CDR3 region has the DNA TGCGCCAGCAGCCCCGGACAGAGGGCAGGGGAGCAGTACTTC. The full variable domain, its missing parts supplied by reference TRBV5-1 and TRBJ2-7, is KAGVTQTPRYLIKTRGQQVTLSCSPISGHRSVSWYQQTPGQGLQFLFEYFSETQRNKGNFPGRFSGRQFSNSRSEMNVSTLELGDSALYLCASSPGQRAGEQYFGPGTRLTVT.